The clone carrying this T cell receptor beta chain was counted many times. The CDR3 extends over 15 amino acids. V was clipped by 3 bases and J by 8 bases, with 19 bases between them. Germline V gene data show CDR1 as SGHAT and CDR2 as FQNNGV. The data stem from a study of T cells in Graves' hyperthyroidism and ophthalmopathy. Patients between 18 and 65 years old had hyperthyroidism, newly diagnosed and lasting under 2 months. Amplified regions were TCR beta CDR3 sequences from RNA transcripts. RT-PCR in the first round (using the HTBI primer set) targeted the TCR CDR3. From the multiplex PCR reads, TCRdb called clonotypes with MiXCR, one entry per CDR3 protein. The data show some 140,000 distinct CDR3 sequences, roughly a fifth seen once.

Sequencing was done on a sample of blood. This chain uses TRBV11-2 with TRBJ1-2; no reliable D call. The TCR sequence derives from a woman aged 45-65 years with Graves' hyperthyroidism that later progressed to Graves' ophthalmopathy. CDR3 protein: CASSLSPDPLNGYTF. In DNA, the CDR3 is TGTGCCAGCAGCTTGAGCCCAGACCCTCTGAACGGCTACACCTTC. The whole variable domain, filled in from reference TRBV11-2 and TRBJ1-2, reads EAGVAQSPRYKIIEKRQSVAFWCNPISGHATLYWYQQILGQGPKLLIQFQNNGVVDDSQLPKDRFSAERLKGVDSTLKIQPAKLEDSAVYLCASSLSPDPLNGYTFGSGTRLTVV.